Listed below are T cell receptor beta chains from one sample, sequenced in a study of breast tumors, draining lymph nodes, adjacent tissues. From the multiplex PCR reads, TCRdb called clonotypes with MiXCR, one entry per CDR3 protein. The sample has about 180,000 distinct CDR3 sequences; roughly a third are singletons. The sample taken for sequencing was axillary lymph node tissue. These receptors originate from a female donor with breast cancer. Some clones in this sample may be carry-over from other donors' samples. The CDR3 runs from the conserved cysteine through the conserved F or W.

V gene	J gene	CDR3 protein
TRBV15	TRBJ2-2	CATSRALLSRDPTGELFF
TRBV10-2	TRBJ1-5	CASRAGTGAVYSNQPQHF
TRBV15	-	CATSRDLTLTDTQHF
TRBV20-1	TRBJ2-6	CSVEGPLFNSGANVLTF
TRBV20-1	TRBJ1-6	CSALDRGSGNSPLHF
TRBV15	TRBJ2-5	CATSSREGEGETQYF
TRBV20-1	TRBJ2-7	CSEDGGLARIYEQYF
TRBV4-2	TRBJ2-5	CASSQEGVRETQYF
TRBV4-1	TRBJ1-2	CASSPVDTYGYTF
TRBV27	TRBJ1-6	CASSLGRNSPLHF
TRBV7-8	TRBJ1-6	CASSLGLGSYNSPLHF
TRBV6-4	TRBJ1-6	CASSDFRGTGRSPLHF
TRBV11-3	TRBJ2-5	CASSQGVWETQYF
TRBV7-8	TRBJ1-4	CASRWGSEEKLFF
TRBV27	TRBJ2-5	CASSYGTTIPVWLEETQYF
TRBV20-1	TRBJ2-3	CSAGGARGGGTSGTQYF
TRBV5-8	TRBJ2-7	CASSIPGQGYEQYF
TRBV3-1	TRBJ2-3	CASSQDVGAPDTQYF
TRBV9	TRBJ1-3	CASSVGLGLAGTTYF
TRBV2	TRBJ1-3	CASSESSTGTGNTIYF
TRBV14	TRBJ2-1	CASSHGDFYNEQSF
TRBV5-5	TRBJ2-7	CASSFSGAGEQYF
TRBV7-9	TRBJ2-1	CASSQPGLNTDEQFF
TRBV29-1	TRBJ2-3	CSVEGGGEPLKDTQYF
TRBV4-2	TRBJ1-2	CASSQDREGLGYGYTF
TRBV10-2	TRBJ2-2	CASTSGSGELFF